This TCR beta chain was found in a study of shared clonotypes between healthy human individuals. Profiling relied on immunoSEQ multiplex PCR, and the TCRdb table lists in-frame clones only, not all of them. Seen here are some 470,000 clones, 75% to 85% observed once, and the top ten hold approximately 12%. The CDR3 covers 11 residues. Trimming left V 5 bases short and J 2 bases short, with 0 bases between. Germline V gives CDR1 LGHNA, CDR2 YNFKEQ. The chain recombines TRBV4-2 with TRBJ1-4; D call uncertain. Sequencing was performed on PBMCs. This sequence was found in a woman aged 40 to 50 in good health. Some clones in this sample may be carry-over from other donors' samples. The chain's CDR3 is CASSTNEKLFF. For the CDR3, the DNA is TGTGCCAGCAGCACTAATGAAAAACTGTTTTTT.